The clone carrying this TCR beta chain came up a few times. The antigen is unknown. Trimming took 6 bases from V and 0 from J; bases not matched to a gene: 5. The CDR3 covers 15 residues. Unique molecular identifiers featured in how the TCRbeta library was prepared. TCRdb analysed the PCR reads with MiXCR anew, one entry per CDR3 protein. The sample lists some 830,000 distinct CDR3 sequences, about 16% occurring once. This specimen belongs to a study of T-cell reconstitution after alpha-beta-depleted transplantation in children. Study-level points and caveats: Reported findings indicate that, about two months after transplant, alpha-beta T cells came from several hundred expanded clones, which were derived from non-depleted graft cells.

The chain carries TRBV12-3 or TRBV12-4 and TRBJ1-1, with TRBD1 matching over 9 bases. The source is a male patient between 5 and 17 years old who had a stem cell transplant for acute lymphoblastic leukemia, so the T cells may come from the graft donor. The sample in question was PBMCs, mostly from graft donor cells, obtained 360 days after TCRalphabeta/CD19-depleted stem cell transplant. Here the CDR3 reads CASRRQGVMNTEAFF. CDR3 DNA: TGTGCCAGCAGGAGACAGGGGGTTATGAACACTGAAGCTTTCTTT.